The 32 T cell receptor beta chains below all came from one sample that was sequenced in a study of CXCR3-negative and CXCR3-positive naive CD8 T cells. Findings and limits, study-wide: CXCR3-positive naive cells carried more hydrophobic TRB CDR3s than CXCR3-negative ones.

Through 5' RACE with UMI labels, the TRB cDNA libraries were prepared. From the 5' RACE reads, TCRdb lists one entry per CDR3 protein and no DNA. The sample holds 130,000 to 150,000 distinct CDR3 sequences. These receptors lack a known antigen. The sequencing input was naive CXCR3+ CD8+ T cells from blood. Indicated subset: CD45RO-CCR7+CD27+CD95- naive CD8+ T cells expressing CXCR3 (TNR3+). The receptors were gathered from a human donor in good health. Some clones in this sample may be carry-over from other donors' samples.

This rearrangement joins TRBV6-6 to TRBJ2-5; TCRdb returns TRBD1, unconfirmable since there is no DNA. The CDR3 runs 15 residues. The V gene's germline CDR1 is MNHNY and CDR2 SVGAGI (reference sequence). The CDR3 sequence is CASSYVVRGPETQYF.

The CDR3 loop reads CASSYGDRDNSYEQYF. The chain employs TRBV6-2 or TRBV6-3 and TRBJ2-7; TCRdb selects TRBD1, and the lack of DNA leaves this call unchecked. The CDR3 consists of 16 residues. CDR1 is MNHEY and CDR2 is SVGEGT in the germline V gene.

V and J are TRBV2 and TRBJ2-7; lacking DNA, the TRBD2 call made by TCRdb goes unchecked. Germline assignment: CDR1 SNHLY and CDR2 FYNNEI. CDR3 length equals 16 residues. The CDR3 region is CAIRDVAGRPSYEQYF.

CDR3: CASSSRDSEIYEQYF. The gene calls are TRBV4-1 and TRBJ2-7; the TRBD1 assignment by TCRdb is unverifiable without DNA. The germline V gene encodes CDR1 MGHRA and CDR2 YSYEKL. The CDR3 contains 15 residues.

The chain employs TRBV7-9 and TRBJ1-4; absent DNA, TCRdb's TRBD1 call cannot be checked. The germline CDR1 and CDR2 sequences are SEHNR and FQNEAQ (reference sequence). The CDR3 is 15 amino acids. CDR3 loop: CASSLAAGAHEKLFF.

The chain is built from TRBV9 and TRBJ2-1; TCRdb returns TRBD1, unconfirmable since there is no DNA. The CDR3 sequence is 16 residues long. Germline lookup yields CDR1 SGDLS and CDR2 YYNGEE. This chain's CDR3 is CASSVRWEGIYNEQFF.

The chain links TRBV29-1 to TRBJ2-1; TCRdb selects TRBD2, and the lack of DNA leaves this call unchecked. Germline assignment: CDR1 SQVTM and CDR2 ANQGSEA. The CDR3 has 14 residues. The CDR3 protein is CSVELAGTYNEQFF.

V and J are TRBV28 and TRBJ2-1; the D call of TRBD1 rests on TCRdb alone, since no DNA is present to check it. Per germline, CDR1 MDHEN and CDR2 SYDVKM. The length of the CDR3 is 19 residues. Here the CDR3 reads CASSLGLRGRRRGDNEQFF.

This sequence joins TRBV19 and TRBJ1-4; TCRdb indicates TRBD1, and absent DNA this call remains unverified. Germline CDR1 and CDR2: LNHDA and SQIVND (reference sequence). This CDR3 is built from 14 residues. This CDR3 is CASSSGPGDEKLFF.

J is TRBJ1-2 and V is TRBV27; the TRBD1 assignment by TCRdb is unverifiable without DNA. The CDR3 extends over 13 amino acids. CDR1 and CDR2 (germline): MNHEY, SMNVEV (reference sequence). CDR3 loop: CASSFGTGGGYTF.

J is TRBJ2-3 and V is TRBV6-5; TCRdb designates TRBD1, a call that cannot be tested without DNA. Germline-derived CDR1 and CDR2 are MNHEY and SVGAGI. This CDR3 is 13 amino acids long. CDR3 region: CASSYTRQGEQYF.

The rearrangement uses TRBV21-1 and TRBJ2-7; the TCRdb D gene call, TRBD1, has no DNA to confirm it. TRBV21-1 is reported as a pseudogene. CDR3 length: 15 amino acids. CDR3 region: CASSSDRDRGHEQYF.

The chain recombines TRBV27 with TRBJ2-1; absent DNA, TCRdb's TRBD2 call cannot be checked. The CDR3 is 15 amino acids. Germline lookup yields CDR1 MNHEY and CDR2 SMNVEV (reference sequence). The CDR3 protein is CASRSRSGRYDEQFF.

The V call is TRBV25-1, the J call TRBJ2-3; checking the TCRdb D call of TRBD1 is not possible without DNA. Germline V lookup: CDR1 MGHDK, CDR2 SYGVNS. The CDR3 extends over 13 amino acids. The chain's CDR3 is CASSGQDGDTQYF.

The V gene is TRBV12-3 or TRBV12-4, the J gene TRBJ2-1; TCRdb reports TRBD2, a call that lacks DNA to check it against. CDR3 length: 15 residues. The CDR3 is CASTWGTSGSSEQFF.

The rearrangement links TRBV28 to TRBJ2-7; the D gene TCRdb calls, TRBD1, cannot be checked with no DNA. This CDR3 has 14 residues. Germline CDR1 MDHEN, CDR2 SYDVKM. CDR3 in amino acids: CASRSGTAQHEQYF.

The chain carries TRBV14 and TRBJ2-1; TCRdb outputs TRBD2, but without DNA this stays unchecked. CDR3 size: 16 residues. Looked up from germline, CDR1 is SGHDN and CDR2 is FVKESK. This chain's CDR3 is CASSGDPGLQGDEQFF. The entire variable domain, with the rest obtained from reference TRBV14 and TRBJ2-1, is as follows: EAGVTQFPSHSVIEKGQTVTLRCDPISGHDNLYWYRRVMGKEIKFLLHFVKESKQDESGMPNNRFLAERTGGTYSTLKVQPAELEDSGVYFCASSGDPGLQGDEQFFGPGTRLTVL.

The J gene is TRBJ2-3, the V gene TRBV29-1. CDR1 is SQVTM, CDR2 ANQGSEA, per germline. This CDR3 spans 15 amino acids. CDR3 sequence: CSGVPYLASTDTQYF.

The chain joins TRBV14 to TRBJ2-1; TCRdb's D gene call, TRBD2, goes unchecked for lack of DNA. This CDR3 has 16 residues. Germline V gene sequence: CDR1 SGHDN, CDR2 FVKESK. CDR3 region: CASSQDEAGSYNEQFF.

The chain joins TRBV3-1 to TRBJ2-3. The CDR3 has 16 amino acids. Germline V gives CDR1 LGHDT, CDR2 YNNKEL (reference sequence). CDR3 protein: CASSQVLGLEADTQYF.

V and J are TRBV9 and TRBJ1-2; the D gene TCRdb calls, TRBD1, cannot be checked with no DNA. The CDR3 covers 13 residues. CDR1 and CDR2 from the germline V gene are SGDLS and YYNGEE. CDR3 loop: CASSAGGNYGYTF.

The chain is built from TRBV12-3 or TRBV12-4 and TRBJ2-3. The CDR3 runs 15 residues. This CDR3 is CASSFFQPGTDTQYF.

The rearrangement joins TRBV7-9 to TRBJ2-1; TCRdb's D call, TRBD2, is unchecked because there is no DNA. The CDR3 consists of 16 residues. Germline V lookup: CDR1 SEHNR, CDR2 FQNEAQ (reference sequence). The CDR3 sequence is CASQEINSGTDNEQFF.

The rearrangement joins TRBV6-5 to TRBJ2-7. The CDR3 totals 11 residues. Germline loops: CDR1 MNHEY, CDR2 SVGAGI. This chain's CDR3 is CASSPPYEQYF.

J is TRBJ2-7 and V is TRBV20-1; without DNA, the TCRdb call of TRBD2 cannot be checked. Germline loops: CDR1 DFQATT, CDR2 SNEGSKA (reference sequence). The CDR3 loop spans 14 amino acids. CDR3 amino acids: CSALEARGPWEQYF.

This rearrangement joins TRBV21-1 to TRBJ2-5; TCRdb calls TRBD1, which cannot be checked without DNA. TRBV21-1 is labeled a pseudogene. The CDR3 has 17 residues. This CDR3 is CASSKVWRGNHRETQYF.

The V call is TRBV29-1, the J call TRBJ2-6; the TCRdb call, TRBD1, lacks DNA for checking. The length of the CDR3 is 15 residues. Germline assignment: CDR1 SQVTM and CDR2 ANQGSEA. The CDR3 sequence is CSVVLDGAGANVLTF.

This rearrangement joins TRBV5-5 to TRBJ2-7; the D gene TCRdb calls, TRBD2, cannot be checked with no DNA. CDR3 length equals 16 residues. CDR1 and CDR2 (germline): SGHKS, YYEKEE (reference sequence). CDR3 sequence reads: CASSLWTSGNSYEQYF.

The rearrangement uses TRBV28 and TRBJ1-6; TCRdb designates TRBD1, a call that cannot be tested without DNA. From germline, CDR1 is MDHEN and CDR2 SYDVKM. This CDR3 comprises 14 residues. CDR3 sequence: CASSFGGRNSPLHF.

J is TRBJ2-7 and V is TRBV7-4; TCRdb designates TRBD1, a call that cannot be tested without DNA. Per germline, CDR1 SGHVT and CDR2 SQSDAQ. The CDR3 extends over 13 amino acids. The CDR3 is CASSRQGTYEQYF.

The V and J genes are TRBV7-9 and TRBJ2-7. The V gene's germline CDR1 is SEHNR and CDR2 FQNEAQ (reference sequence). This CDR3 contains 15 residues. CDR3 amino acids: CASSLTSHETYEQYF.

The V and J genes are TRBV29-1 and TRBJ2-7; the TCRdb D gene call, TRBD1, has no DNA to confirm it. Germline loops: CDR1 SQVTM, CDR2 ANQGSEA. This CDR3 is built from 14 residues. Here the CDR3 reads CSVDPGQGGYEQYF.